Presented here are 18 T cell receptor beta chains from one specimen sequenced in a study of blood T cells in healthy people across ages (dated by TCRdb to the mid-2010s). Libraries were prepared through 5' RACE. TCRdb lists the instrument as Illumina HiSeq 2500. A second PCR of about 7 to 12 cycles was run with a J-beta primer mix and a sample-barcoded 5' primer. TCRdb trimmed public reads at Q25 via fastp, called clones via MiXCR and kept in-frame beta chains. Each entry merges the rows of one CDR3 protein and shows their most common DNA and genes. The table for this sample lists about 900,000 distinct CDR3 sequences; around 68% of them were counted only once. The ten largest clonotypes hold about a quarter of the sample. The sequencing sample was made of blood. The receptor source for this set is a man aged 25 to 40 in good health.

The J gene is TRBJ2-5, the V gene TRBV5-1, with D possibly matching TRBD1 (5 bases). The germline gives CDR1 SGHRS, CDR2 YFSETQ. V was pared by 0 bases and J by 5 bases, with 11 bases between. The CDR3 consists of 14 residues. For the CDR3, the DNA is TGCGCCAGCAGCTTGGATAGGGGCGCGGAGACCCAGTACTTC. It encodes CASSLDRGAETQYF. Using reference TRBV5-1 and TRBJ2-5 for the parts outside the CDR3, the full variable domain is KAGVTQTPRYLIKTRGQQVTLSCSPISGHRSVSWYQQTPGQGLQFLFEYFSETQRNKGNFPGRFSGRQFSNSRSEMNVSTLELGDSALYLCASSLDRGAETQYFGPGTRLLVL.

This clonotype was seen a few times. The chain joins TRBV20-1 to TRBJ2-4, with D perhaps TRBD2 (5 bases). CDR3 length equals 13 residues. Looked up from germline, CDR1 is DFQATT and CDR2 is SNEGSKA (reference sequence). The ends were cut back, 0 bases at V and 13 bases at J, with 16 bases in the middle. This chain's CDR3 is CSARDWTALEQYF. The CDR3, as DNA: TGCAGTGCTAGAGATTGGACTGCTTTGGAGCAGTACTTC.

The chain carries TRBV11-3 and TRBJ2-1; D is perhaps TRBD2 (7 bases). The CDR3 has 15 residues. Trimming pared 6 bases from V and 6 bases from J, leaving 18 bases between. Germline V gives CDR1 SGHNT, CDR2 YENEEA. CDR3 region: CASSFFGGPGNEQFF. The CDR3, as DNA: TGTGCCAGCAGTTTTTTCGGGGGGCCGGGCAATGAGCAGTTCTTC.

V is TRBV5-1 and J is TRBJ2-3, with unresolved D. This CDR3 is built from 16 residues. Germline V gene data show CDR1 as SGHRS and CDR2 as YFSETQ. The V and J ends lost 0 bases and 0 bases respectively, with 11 bases between them. In DNA form, the CDR3 reads TGCGCCAGCAGCTTGGACTTACCCTCTAGCACAGATACGCAGTATTTT. It encodes CASSLDLPSSTDTQYF.

The CDR3 DNA follows: TGTGCCAGCAGCTTCGCGGCGGCACCGGGTGAGCAGTACTTC. The encoded protein is CASSFAAAPGEQYF. The V call is TRBV7-2, the J call TRBJ2-7; D is ambiguous. The CDR3 extends over 14 amino acids. Germline V lookup: CDR1 SGHTA, CDR2 FQGNSA. Trimming left V 3 bases short and J 7 bases short, with 16 bases between.

The CDR3 region has the DNA TGCGCCAGCAGCCAAGGGCCAGATCAAGAGACCCAGTACTTC. It encodes CASSQGPDQETQYF. V usage is TRBV4-1 and J usage is TRBJ2-5, with no clear D. Germline values: CDR1 MGHRA, CDR2 YSYEKL. The CDR3 is 14 residues long. Trimming left V 1 base short and J 2 bases short, with 8 bases between.

The chain combines TRBV6-1 with TRBJ2-3; TRBD2 might be the D (5 bases). The length of the CDR3 is 13 residues. Per the germline V gene, CDR1 is MNHNS and CDR2 is SASEGT. V was clipped by 4 bases and J by 2 bases, with 7 bases between them. CDR3 region: CASSADYTDTQYF. CDR3 in DNA: TGTGCCAGCAGTGCAGACTACACAGATACGCAGTATTTT.

The gene calls are TRBV6-5 and TRBJ1-5; 10 nucleotides match TRBD1. From germline, CDR1 is MNHEY and CDR2 SVGAGI. This CDR3 has 14 amino acids. After removal of 4 bases from V and 5 bases from J, the junction contained 2 bases not matched to a gene. The CDR3 is CASSWGTGDQPQHF. In DNA form, the CDR3 reads TGTGCCAGCAGTTGGGGGACAGGGGATCAGCCCCAGCATTTT.

This clonotype was seen a single time. The chain carries TRBV6-5 and TRBJ2-5; D is unresolved. V was clipped by 6 bases and J by 2 bases, with 13 bases between them. This CDR3 is 14 amino acids long. Per the germline V gene, CDR1 is MNHEY and CDR2 is SVGAGI. The CDR3 loop reads CASRDPGPQETQYF. CDR3 in DNA: TGTGCCAGCAGGGATCCGGGTCCTCAAGAGACCCAGTACTTC.

Only a few counts were recorded for this clonotype. The V gene is TRBV29-1, the J gene TRBJ2-1; 7 bases match TRBD2. The J segment lost 3 bases and the V segment lost 7 bases, leaving 6 bases of the junction unmatched. The length of the CDR3 is 13 residues. Looked up from germline, CDR1 is SQVTM and CDR2 is ANQGSEA. The CDR3 sequence is CSGSGGHYNEQFF. DNA for the CDR3: TGCAGCGGCTCGGGGGGTCACTACAATGAGCAGTTCTTC.

J is TRBJ1-4 and V is TRBV5-1, with a possible D match to TRBD1 (6 bases). CDR3 length: 18 amino acids. Trimming cost V 3 bases and J 0 bases, with 18 bases left between them. Germline V gene sequence: CDR1 SGHRS, CDR2 YFSETQ. CDR3: CASSWGPRGHATNEKLFF. Written as DNA, the CDR3 is TGCGCCAGCAGCTGGGGACCGCGGGGACACGCAACTAATGAAAAACTGTTTTTT.

This clonotype was observed once. The CDR3 bases are TGTGCCACCAGTGACGAACAGGGATCTCGTGGCTACACCTTC. Its translation is CATSDEQGSRGYTF. The rearrangement links TRBV24-1 to TRBJ1-2; TRBD1 is a possible D gene (6 bases). The germline CDR1 and CDR2 sequences are KGHDR and SFDVKD. The V end was cut by 4 bases, the J end by 7 bases, with 15 bases between. The CDR3 is made up of 14 amino acids.

J is TRBJ2-1 and V is TRBV12-3 or TRBV12-4; 7 bases fit TRBD1. CDR3 length equals 14 residues. J gave up 7 bases and V 5 bases, and 8 bases lay outside the gene matches. The CDR3 spells CASSLRQGMNEQFF. CDR3 coding DNA: TGTGCCAGCAGTCTCAGACAGGGTATGAATGAGCAGTTCTTC.

This clonotype was found many times. The CDR3 reads CASSYSWDSPRATQYF. DNA for the CDR3: TGTGCCAGCAGTTACTCATGGGACAGCCCCCGGGCCACGCAGTATTTT. The chain carries TRBV6-5 and TRBJ2-3; the match to TRBD1 covers 7 bases. The V gene's germline CDR1 is MNHEY and CDR2 SVGAGI. J gave up 9 bases and V 0 bases, and 12 bases lay outside the gene matches. This CDR3 region has 16 residues.

This clonotype was recorded once. This chain joins TRBV7-9 and TRBJ1-6; 7 bases map to TRBD1. CDR3 size: 15 residues. Losses at the gene ends were 2 bases for V and 6 bases for J; bases not matched to a gene: 4. Germline CDR1 and CDR2: SEHNR and FQNEAQ (reference sequence). The CDR3 DNA is TGTGCCAGCAGCTTAATGGGACAGAGTAATTCACCCCTCCACTTT. This gives the protein CASSLMGQSNSPLHF.

This chain links TRBV5-1 with TRBJ1-6, with 7 bases identical to TRBD1. Germline lookup yields CDR1 SGHRS and CDR2 YFSETQ. The CDR3 is 16 residues long. With V trimmed by 3 bases and J by 7 bases, 10 bases remained unmatched. The CDR3 DNA reads as TGCGCCAGCAGCTCCTCTTCGGGACAGATCAATTCACCCCTCCACTTT. Residues: CASSSSSGQINSPLHF.

The chain recombines TRBV18 with TRBJ2-7; tentatively, D is TRBD1 (6 bases). Looked up from germline, CDR1 is KGHSH and CDR2 is LQKENI. V lost 3 bases to trimming and J lost 7 bases, with 13 bases between them. The CDR3 contains 13 residues. Here the CDR3 reads CASSPTGMGEQYF. CDR3 coding DNA: TGTGCCAGCTCACCTACAGGGATGGGTGAGCAGTACTTC.

The V gene is TRBV2, the J gene TRBJ1-2, with 7 bases aligning to TRBD1. Trimming cost V 7 bases and J 0 bases; bases outside gene matches: 2. Germline CDR1 reads SNHLY; CDR2 reads FYNNEI. This CDR3 region has 13 residues. This chain's CDR3 is CASMTGTNYGYTF. The CDR3 DNA reads TGTGCCAGCATGACAGGGACTAACTATGGCTACACCTTC.